These 23 T cell receptor beta chains came from one sample sequenced in a study of blood T cell repertoires in COVID-19. Profiled with immunoSEQ multiplex PCR; TCRdb holds only in-frame clones, not every one. This table holds fewer than 200,000 clones, just over 85% found once. The sequencing input was peripheral blood. These receptors were collected from a man aged 50-60 years with active or convalescent COVID-19.

This clone was seen only once. This chain links TRBV16 with TRBJ2-7, with 7 nucleotides matching TRBD2. Germline assignment: CDR1 KGHSY and CDR2 FQNENV. The J segment lost 5 bases and the V segment lost 0 bases, leaving 4 bases of the junction unmatched. This CDR3 is 14 amino acids long. Here the CDR3 reads CASSQSGEGNEQYF. The CDR3 coding sequence is TGTGCCAGCAGCCAATCGGGGGAGGGGAACGAGCAGTACTTC.

This sequence joins TRBV3-1 (or the pseudogene TRBV3-2) and TRBJ2-5; tentative D call: TRBD2 (6 bases). V lost 1 base, J lost 8 bases, and 8 bases lay in between. CDR1 is LGHDT and CDR2 is YNNKEL in the germline V gene (reference sequence). The CDR3 spans 12 residues. CDR3 in amino acids: CASSQARETQYF. CDR3 coding DNA: TGTGCCAGCAGCCAAGCGCGGGAAACCCAGTACTTC.

The chain combines TRBV7-2 with TRBJ2-5; D unresolved. The CDR3 extends over 12 amino acids. Per the germline V gene, CDR1 is SGHTA and CDR2 is FQGNSA. V was cut by 1 base and J by 4 bases, with 4 bases left in between. DNA for the CDR3: TGTGCCAGCAGCTTAGTCTTAGAGACCCAGTACTTC. Its protein is CASSLVLETQYF.

Only one count was recorded for this clone. CDR3 in DNA: TGTGCCAGCAGCGTAGCCGGGACTAACTATGGCTACACCTTC. Its protein is CASSVAGTNYGYTF. V and J are TRBV9 and TRBJ1-2; D is uncertain. CDR1 is SGDLS, CDR2 YYNGEE, per germline. V was pared by 0 bases and J by 0 bases, with 6 bases between. The length of the CDR3 is 14 residues.

The chain combines TRBV19 with TRBJ2-7, with D possibly TRBD1 on 5 matching bases. The germline V gene has CDR1 LNHDA and CDR2 SQIVND (reference sequence). This CDR3 contains 14 residues. V was shortened by 5 bases and J by 2 bases, with 13 bases between the two germline ends. The CDR3 region is CASSSDSVTYEQYF. Written as DNA, the CDR3 is TGTGCCAGTAGTTCCGACAGTGTTACCTACGAGCAGTACTTC.

V usage is TRBV6-5 and J usage is TRBJ2-7; D might be TRBD2 (6 bases). This CDR3 is built from 15 residues. V lost 0 bases to trimming and J lost 2 bases, with 11 bases between them. CDR1 and CDR2 (germline): MNHEY, SVGAGI. CDR3 sequence reads: CASSYSFGGAYEQYF. CDR3 bases: TGTGCCAGCAGTTACTCATTCGGGGGAGCCTACGAGCAGTACTTC.

The J gene is TRBJ2-3, the V gene TRBV28; 9 bases map to TRBD1. Trimming at V came to 1 base and at J to 4 bases, leaving 3 bases not matched to a gene. This CDR3 comprises 15 residues. CDR1 MDHEN and CDR2 SYDVKM come from the germline V gene. The CDR3: CASSLSTGGADTQYF. The CDR3 DNA sequence: TGTGCCAGCAGTTTATCCACAGGGGGCGCAGATACGCAGTATTTT.

This clone was seen a handful of times. The genes are TRBV5-1 and TRBJ2-4; TRBD1 matches at 7 bases. From germline, CDR1 is SGHRS and CDR2 YFSETQ. V trimming: 4 bases; J trimming: 0 bases; junction bases outside the gene matches: 13. This CDR3 contains 18 residues. The CDR3 coding sequence is TGCGCCAGCAGCCTCCCAAGACAGGGAAACTTAGCCAAAAACATTCAGTACTTC. It translates to CASSLPRQGNLAKNIQYF.

The CDR3, as DNA: TGCAGTGCTAGTGGTGGGCAGGTTGGGGAGACCCAGTACTTC. The encoded protein is CSASGGQVGETQYF. This chain joins TRBV20-1 and TRBJ2-5; D not certain. The CDR3 runs 14 residues. The ends were cut back, 3 bases at V and 5 bases at J, with 16 bases in the middle. From germline, CDR1 is DFQATT and CDR2 SNEGSKA (reference sequence).

This clone was observed a few times. The chain employs TRBV3-1 (or the pseudogene TRBV3-2) and TRBJ1-1; D is unresolved. This CDR3 is 13 amino acids long. V gave up 1 base and J gave up 4 bases, with 7 bases separating them. The germline gives CDR1 LGHDT, CDR2 YNNKEL (reference sequence). The CDR3 here is CASSQGGLTEAFF. The CDR3 nucleotides are TGTGCCAGCAGCCAAGGTGGGCTCACTGAAGCTTTCTTT.

This chain connects TRBV7-2 to TRBJ1-5; D is unresolved. The V gene lost 2 bases and the J gene lost 3 bases, with 8 bases spanning the gap. CDR1 and CDR2 from the germline V gene are SGHTA and FQGNSA. The CDR3 spans 14 residues. The CDR3 region has the DNA TGTGCCAGCAGCTTACGGGGTGACAATCAGCCCCAGCATTTT. It codes for CASSLRGDNQPQHF.

This clone was observed many times. The V and J genes are TRBV27 and TRBJ1-5; 7 bases are shared with TRBD1. J gave up 5 bases and V 0 bases, and 1 base lay outside the gene matches. CDR1 and CDR2 from the germline V gene are MNHEY and SMNVEV (reference sequence). There are 14 residues in the CDR3. The DNA of the CDR3 is TGTGCCAGCAGTTTATCAGGGGGCGATCAGCCCCAGCATTTT. It encodes CASSLSGGDQPQHF.

In its sample, this clone was seen a few times. V and J are TRBV6-1 and TRBJ2-1; D gene ambiguous. The CDR3 runs to 13 residues. Germline CDR1 reads MNHNS; CDR2 reads SASEGT. Trimming left V 2 bases short and J 5 bases short, with 7 bases between. The CDR3 DNA is TGTGCCAGCAGTGAATTTAATCACAATGAGCAGTTCTTC. It translates to CASSEFNHNEQFF.

This clone was counted a single time. The chain carries TRBV19 and TRBJ2-5; D remains unclear. With 4 bases removed from V and 2 bases from J, the gap between germline ends came to 11 bases. CDR1 is LNHDA, CDR2 SQIVND, per germline (reference sequence). This CDR3 is built from 14 residues. The CDR3 bases are TGTGCCAGTAGTACCTCGTTAGCTCAAGAGACCCAGTACTTC. It specifies CASSTSLAQETQYF.

The chain is built from TRBV6-5 and TRBJ2-7; D is undetermined. This CDR3 is built from 15 residues. The germline V gene has CDR1 MNHEY and CDR2 SVGAGI. Trimming cost V 2 bases and J 0 bases, with 11 bases left between them. The CDR3 nucleotides read TGTGCCAGCAGTTACGGCGGCTTTAGCTCCTACGAGCAGTACTTC. Its translation is CASSYGGFSSYEQYF.

J is TRBJ1-2 and V is TRBV4-3; D is possibly TRBD1 (6 bases). The germline V and J ends were trimmed by 0 bases and 5 bases, with 13 bases remaining between them. The CDR3 runs 15 residues. The germline V gene encodes CDR1 LGHNA and CDR2 YSLEER. The CDR3 sequence is CASSQDWKRGYGYTF. DNA of the CDR3: TGCGCCAGCAGCCAAGATTGGAAGAGGGGGTATGGCTACACCTTC.

The genes are TRBV7-7 and TRBJ2-5; 7 bases line up with TRBD1. Per germline, CDR1 SSHAT and CDR2 FNYEAQ (reference sequence). V lost 5 bases, J lost 3 bases, and 3 bases stayed unmatched. The CDR3 contains 13 residues. CDR3 DNA: TGTGCCAGCAGCCCCGGGACAGAAGAGACCCAGTACTTC. Its translation: CASSPGTEETQYF.

This sequence joins TRBV20-1 and TRBJ2-7; 9 bases agree with TRBD2. V was clipped by 3 bases and J by 0 bases; unmatched bases: 9. Germline V lookup: CDR1 DFQATT, CDR2 SNEGSKA (reference sequence). The CDR3 contains 16 residues. CDR3 DNA: TGCAGTGCTAGTGGGAAAGCGGGAGGAAGCTCCTACGAGCAGTACTTC. This translates into CSASGKAGGSSYEQYF.

This clone appeared a few times. The chain has TRBV21-1 and TRBJ2-1; TRBD1 is the table's D call and was not checked against the DNA. TRBV21-1 is a pseudogene. This CDR3 region has 16 residues. CDR3: CASSKPGQGTYNEQFF. The CDR3 region has the DNA TGTGCCAGCAGCAAACCCGGACAGGGAACCTACAATGAGCAGTTCTTC.

CDR3 DNA sequence: TGTGCCAGCTCAGCGCGACAGGGCGGAACGTTGGCTGAAGCTTTCTTT. This translates into CASSARQGGTLAEAFF. The chain uses TRBV18 and TRBJ1-1; 7 positions match TRBD1. Per the germline V gene, CDR1 is KGHSH and CDR2 is LQKENI. V was pared by 5 bases and J by 6 bases, with 15 bases of the junction left unmatched. The CDR3 spans 16 residues.

V is TRBV15 and J is TRBJ2-7; a possible D gene is TRBD1 (5 bases). This CDR3 is 15 amino acids long. V was shortened by 3 bases and J by 0 bases, with 12 bases between the two germline ends. Germline V gene data show CDR1 as LNHNV and CDR2 as YYDKDF (reference sequence). The DNA for the CDR3 is TGTGCCACCAGCAGGGCGACAGCCCACTCCTACGAGCAGTACTTC. Protein product: CATSRATAHSYEQYF.

This CDR3 is CASSLGALNTDTQYF. DNA of the CDR3: TGTGCCAGCAGCTTAGGGGCCCTAAACACAGATACGCAGTATTTT. This chain links TRBV7-2 with TRBJ2-3; D ambiguous. V was trimmed by 1 base and J by 2 bases, leaving 10 bases between them. CDR3 length equals 15 residues. Germline CDR1 reads SGHTA; CDR2 reads FQGNSA.

The V gene is TRBV3-1 (or the pseudogene TRBV3-2), the J gene TRBJ2-1, with 12 bases identical to TRBD2. V was clipped by 4 bases and J by 8 bases; unmatched bases: 3. This CDR3 comprises 14 residues. Germline CDR1 reads LGHDT; CDR2 reads YNNKEL (reference sequence). The CDR3: CASSPSSGGDEQFF. As DNA, the CDR3 is TGTGCCAGCAGCCCCTCTAGCGGGGGGGATGAGCAGTTCTTC.